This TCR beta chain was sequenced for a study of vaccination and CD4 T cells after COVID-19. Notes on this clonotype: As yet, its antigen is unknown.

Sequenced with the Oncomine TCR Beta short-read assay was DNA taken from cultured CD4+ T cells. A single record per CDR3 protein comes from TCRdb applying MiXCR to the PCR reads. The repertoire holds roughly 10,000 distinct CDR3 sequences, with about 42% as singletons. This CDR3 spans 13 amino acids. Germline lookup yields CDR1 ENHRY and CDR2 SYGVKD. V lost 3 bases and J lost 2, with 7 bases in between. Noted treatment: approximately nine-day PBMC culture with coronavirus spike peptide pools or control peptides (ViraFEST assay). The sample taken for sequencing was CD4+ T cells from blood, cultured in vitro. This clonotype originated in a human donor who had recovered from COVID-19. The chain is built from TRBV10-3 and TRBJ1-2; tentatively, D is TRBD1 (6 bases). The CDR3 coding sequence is TGTGCCATCAGTGAAGGACAGAACTATGGCTACACCTTC. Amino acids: CAISEGQNYGYTF.